The 3 T cell receptor beta chains reported below all come from one sample, sequenced in a study of shared clonotypes between healthy human individuals. Measured with immunoSEQ multiplex PCR; TCRdb has only the in-frame clones, and not every one. This repertoire shows about 1.5 million clones, approximately 98% found once; its top ten account for about 0.42%. The specimen was naive CD4+ T cells sorted from blood. Indicated subset: CD45RA+ positively selected. These receptors all stem from a young man in good health.

The gene calls are TRBV5-5 and TRBJ1-4, with no clear D. Trimming cost V 4 bases and J 8 bases, with 15 bases left between them. This CDR3 is 14 amino acids long. Germline lookup yields CDR1 SGHKS and CDR2 YYEKEE (reference sequence). The DNA of the CDR3 is TGTGCCAGCAGCAACACCGCAGGAAGGGAAAAACTGTTTTTT. Translation: CASSNTAGREKLFF.

This clone was seen a few times. The CDR3 sequence: CSVYDPNEQFF. The CDR3 DNA sequence: TGCAGCGTTTATGACCCCAATGAGCAGTTCTTC. This chain uses TRBV29-1 with TRBJ2-1, with D unresolved. CDR3 length: 11 residues. With 5 bases removed from V and 6 bases from J, the gap between germline ends came to 8 bases. Looked up from germline, CDR1 is SQVTM and CDR2 is ANQGSEA.

DNA of the CDR3: TGTGCCAGAGGGACTGGCGGGACCCACCCAGGAGAGCAGTTCTTC. This sequence encodes CARGTGGTHPGEQFF. The chain recombines TRBV2 with TRBJ2-1, with a weak D call TRBD2 (6 bases). CDR1 is SNHLY and CDR2 is FYNNEI in the germline V gene. V lost 9 bases and J 10 bases, leaving 25 bases between the germline ends. This CDR3 is built from 15 residues.